This TCR beta chain was found in a study of blood T cell repertoires in COVID-19. Across the study: Specimens from acute and convalescent COVID-19 originated in the United States, Italy and Spain. T cells, B-cell-depleted T cells, or PBMCs provided the cDNA or gDNA that served as material.

This clone was counted once. This CDR3 spans 15 amino acids. The ends lost 2 bases at V and 5 bases at J; junction bases unmatched: 4. CDR1 is SSHAT and CDR2 is FNYEAQ in the germline V gene (reference sequence). Sequencing was performed with immunoSEQ multiplex PCR; in TCRdb, only in-frame clones are kept and a portion is missing. The repertoire has 53,000 or so clones, 60% to 80% of them found once; the top ten carry around two fifths. This chain joins TRBV7-7 and TRBJ2-5, with 11 bases aligning to TRBD2. This receptor was obtained from a man aged 65 to 79 with active or convalescent COVID-19. Sequencing input: peripheral blood. Written as DNA, the CDR3 is TGTGCCAGCAGCTTAATAGCGGGGGGGCAGGAGACCCAGTACTTC. Protein: CASSLIAGGQETQYF.